The entry below describes one T cell receptor (beta chain). The target antigen is unknown. Sequencing used immunoSEQ version 4 in survey mode. Libraries were prepared by immunoSEQ multiplex PCR; TCRdb keeps only in-frame clonotypes and omits some of them. In the table there are over 30,000 clones, 82% of which are singletons. The data stem from a study of persistence of HIV-infected CD4 T cells. Stimulation used 10 ug/mL lysate from CMV-infected fibroblasts. Sorted nonresponding memory CD4+ T cells were CD40L-negative, CD69-negative, CD45RO-high. Study observations and caveats: TCRbeta richness was lower in CMV- and Gag-responding cells than in anti-CD3/anti-CD28-responding cells.

This sample comprised CD4+ T cells sorted from PBMCs after 18-hour stimulation, obtained from a patient who received antiretroviral therapy. This clonotype was sampled from an adult woman with HIV who was CMV-seropositive.

CDR3 bases: TGTGCCAGCAGCGGGGATACCTCACTCGGCTACACCTTC. Its translation is CASSGDTSLGYTF. This chain links TRBV3-1 (or the pseudogene TRBV3-2) with TRBJ1-2; D unclear. Germline V gene sequence: CDR1 LGHDT, CDR2 YNNKEL (reference sequence). This CDR3 has 13 residues. The V end lost 5 bases, the J end lost 8 bases, and 15 bases lay between the germline ends.